A single sample is the source of the 17 T cell receptor beta chains below, sequenced in a study of naive and memory T cell subsets. Study conclusions and caveats: Especially in CD8 cells, naive repertoires contained a few larger clonotypes, possibly CD45RA-re-expressing memory cells.

Their antigen targets remain unknown. Both TRBC1 and TRBC2 were covered by a beta constant-region primer of two equimolar oligonucleotides. Nested alpha and beta constant-region primers with the SP2 primer drove four PCR rounds on ligated cDNA. Via MiXCR, TCRdb re-called the UMI-ligation and nested PCR reads, giving one row per CDR3 protein. There are approximately 150,000 distinct CDR3 sequences in the sample; 22% occur only once, and 0.11% lies in the top ten. Source material: naive CD4+ T cells from blood. The receptors shown here come from a human donor in good health.

This clonotype was seen a handful of times. The chain has TRBV29-1 and TRBJ2-1; D ambiguous. Germline V gene data show CDR1 as SQVTM and CDR2 as ANQGSEA. There are 14 residues in the CDR3. The V and J ends lost 3 bases and 0 bases respectively, with 9 bases between them. The CDR3 bases are TGCAGCGTTGACCTCGCGGTCTCCTACAATGAGCAGTTCTTC. It specifies CSVDLAVSYNEQFF.

The chain has TRBV2 and TRBJ2-7, with D perhaps matching TRBD1 (5 bases). Germline values: CDR1 SNHLY, CDR2 FYNNEI. CDR3 size: 13 residues. V was trimmed by 6 bases and J by 4 bases, leaving 13 bases between them. The CDR3 DNA sequence: TGTGCCAGCAGCGTTTTAGACAGATACGAGCAGTACTTC. The encoded protein is CASSVLDRYEQYF. The full variable domain, completed using reference TRBV2 and TRBJ2-7, is EPEVTQTPSHQVTQMGQEVILRCVPISNHLYFYWYRQILGQKVEFLVSFYNNEISEKSEIFDDQFSVERPDGSNFTLKIRSTKLEDSAMYFCASSVLDRYEQYFGPGTRLTVT.

This chain links TRBV28 with TRBJ2-6; 8 nucleotides line up with TRBD1. This CDR3 spans 19 amino acids. Germline V CDR1 and CDR2: MDHEN, SYDVKM. After removal of 6 bases from V and 2 bases from J, the junction contained 15 bases not matched to a gene. The DNA of the CDR3 is TGTGCCAGCAGCCCGTCGGGCAGGGGGCGCTTCGCTGGGGCCAACGTCCTGACTTTC. It specifies CASSPSGRGRFAGANVLTF. Variable domain in full (rest from reference TRBV28 and TRBJ2-6): DVKVTQSSRYLVKRTGEKVFLECVQDMDHENMFWYRQDPGLGLRLIYFSYDVKMKEKGDIPEGYSVSREKKERFSLILESASTNQTSMYLCASSPSGRGRFAGANVLTFGAGSRLTVL.

V is TRBV6-2 or TRBV6-3 and J is TRBJ2-6; TRBD1 matches at 8 bases. V lost 6 bases, J lost 0 bases, and 7 bases stayed unmatched. The CDR3 runs to 17 residues. Germline lookup yields CDR1 MNHEY and CDR2 SVGEGT. The CDR3 loop is CASSLDRGASGANVLTF. CDR3 coding DNA: TGTGCCAGCAGCCTAGACAGGGGCGCCTCTGGGGCCAACGTCCTGACTTTC.

This clonotype came up a few times. This sequence joins TRBV25-1 and TRBJ2-7; TRBD2 matches 10 bases. Germline loops: CDR1 MGHDK, CDR2 SYGVNS. The length of the CDR3 is 18 residues. Trimming at V came to 0 bases and at J to 12 bases, leaving 20 bases not matched to a gene. The CDR3 bases are TGTGCCAGCAGTGAATATGGCAGTGATGCGACTAGCGGGCGGGGACGGTACTTC. This gives the protein CASSEYGSDATSGRGRYF.

V usage is TRBV20-1 and J usage is TRBJ1-1; D not resolved. The CDR3 is made up of 11 amino acids. Deletions cut 3 bases from V and 6 bases from J, with 8 bases between. Germline V gene data show CDR1 as DFQATT and CDR2 as SNEGSKA (reference sequence). The CDR3 nucleotides are TGCAGTGCTAGTCGTACAGCTGAAGCTTTCTTT. This codes for CSASRTAEAFF.

The rearrangement joins TRBV29-1 to TRBJ2-1; 11 bases agree with TRBD2. The V segment lost 5 bases and the J segment 10 bases; nucleotides outside the gene matches: 4. CDR3 size: 12 residues. CDR1 and CDR2 (germline): SQVTM, ANQGSEA. In DNA form, the CDR3 reads TGCAGCGTTCTGACTAGCGGGATGGAGCAGTTCTTC. It translates to CSVLTSGMEQFF.

This clonotype was seen more than once but under ten times. The chain combines TRBV5-8 with TRBJ1-5, with a weak D call TRBD1 (5 bases). The CDR3 runs 16 residues. Trimming removed 4 bases from V and 2 bases from J, with 16 bases in between. The germline gives CDR1 SGHTS, CDR2 YDEGEE. The CDR3 bases are TGTGCCAGCAGCCAAGGGGAGATAGGAGGCAATCAGCCCCAGCATTTT. Translated, it gives CASSQGEIGGNQPQHF.

This clonotype was picked up many times. The rearrangement links TRBV6-5 to TRBJ2-7; 12 bases align to TRBD1. Germline CDR1 is MNHEY and CDR2 is SVGAGI. CDR3 length: 17 amino acids. V trimming: 3 bases; J trimming: 2 bases; junction bases outside the gene matches: 8. The CDR3 region is CASSYRSGTGGTYEQYF. For the CDR3, the DNA is TGTGCCAGCAGTTATAGAAGCGGGACAGGGGGCACCTACGAGCAGTACTTC.

The chain combines TRBV4-3 with TRBJ2-1; D is tentatively TRBD1 or TRBD2 (5 bases each). CDR3 length: 15 residues. Trimming took 0 bases from V and 15 from J, leaving 21 bases between them. In germline, CDR1 is LGHNA, CDR2 YSLEER. The CDR3 DNA reads TGCGCCAGCAGCCAAGATGGGACCATGGGGACGTTCCCGTTCTTC. It translates to CASSQDGTMGTFPFF.

The genes are TRBV12-3 or TRBV12-4 and TRBJ1-4, with a weak D call TRBD1 (6 bases). This CDR3 contains 14 residues. V lost 5 bases to trimming and J lost 4 bases, with 11 bases between them. This CDR3 is CASSLGQSNEKLFF. CDR3 sequence (DNA): TGTGCCAGCAGTCTCGGACAGAGTAATGAAAAACTGTTTTTT.

The rearrangement links TRBV29-1 to TRBJ2-7; D may be TRBD2 (6 bases). The CDR3 consists of 13 residues. Germline V lookup: CDR1 SQVTM, CDR2 ANQGSEA. V lost 8 bases and J lost 3, with 17 bases in between. The CDR3 nucleotides are TGCAGCATGTCAACGGGACTCCGCTACGAGCAGTACTTC. Its translation is CSMSTGLRYEQYF.

This clonotype was counted at least ten times. The chain employs TRBV7-2 and TRBJ1-1; D not certain. This CDR3 is 13 amino acids long. The germline V gene has CDR1 SGHTA and CDR2 FQGNSA. Trimming removed 1 base from V and 1 base from J, with 4 bases in between. The CDR3 DNA reads as TGTGCCAGCAGCTTAGGACAGAACACTGAAGCTTTCTTT. It is translated as CASSLGQNTEAFF. Based on the CDR3 plus reference TRBV7-2 and TRBJ1-1, the full variable domain is GAGVSQSPSNKVTEKGKDVELRCDPISGHTALYWYRQSLGQGLEFLIYFQGNSAPDKSGLPSDRFSAERTGGSVSTLTIQRTQQEDSAVYLCASSLGQNTEAFFGQGTRLTVV.

This clonotype was seen a handful of times. The chain is built from TRBV10-3 and TRBJ1-6, with TRBD1 identical over 9 bases. The CDR3 loop spans 17 amino acids. Trimming at V came to 0 bases and at J to 9 bases, leaving 9 bases not matched to a gene. From germline, CDR1 is ENHRY and CDR2 SYGVKD. CDR3 in DNA: TGTGCCATCAGTGAGTCGGGGACAGGGCTAAACGGTTCACCCCTCCACTTT. Translation gives CAISESGTGLNGSPLHF.

This clonotype has a handful of counts. The chain couples TRBV13 to TRBJ2-5, with D possibly matching TRBD1 (6 bases). Germline V gives CDR1 PRHDT, CDR2 FYEKMQ (reference sequence). Between the trimmed V and J ends, which lost 4 bases and 4 bases, there was a span of 19 bases. The length of the CDR3 is 16 residues. Here the CDR3 DNA reads TGTGCCAGCAGCTACCCTAACCCAAGGGGGTTAGAGACCCAGTACTTC. It specifies CASSYPNPRGLETQYF.

In this sample, this clonotype turned up a few times. This chain connects TRBV29-1 to TRBJ2-7, with D possibly being TRBD1 (5 bases). CDR1 and CDR2 from the germline V gene are SQVTM and ANQGSEA. This CDR3 contains 14 residues. V dropped 5 bases and J dropped 0 bases, with 14 bases sitting between them. The CDR3 DNA reads TGCAGCGTTTCAGTAGACAGCCGCTCCTACGAGCAGTACTTC. Translation gives CSVSVDSRSYEQYF.

V gene TRBV11-2 combines with J gene TRBJ2-7, with no clear D. CDR3 length: 12 amino acids. Germline CDR1 reads SGHAT; CDR2 reads FQNNGV. Trimming took off 2 bases at V and 5 bases at J, with 7 bases between the two ends. As DNA, the CDR3 is TGTGCCAGCAGCTTAACGATTCACGAGCAGTACTTC. Translating it yields CASSLTIHEQYF.